The 12 T cell receptor beta chains below were found in one sample sequenced in a study of PD-L1 blockade in urothelial cancer. The method was immunoSEQ multiplex PCR; TCRdb's version includes in-frame clones alone and lacks a portion of them. The sample lists about 88,000 clones; over 90% were seen once. The sample here was PBMCs, taken around atezolizumab (anti-PD-L1) treatment. The receptor source for this set is a man aged 60 to 69 with urothelial cancer.

The rearrangement uses TRBV30 and TRBJ1-2; 7 bases agree with TRBD1. The length of the CDR3 is 13 residues. The V gene end was trimmed by 5 bases and the J gene end by 8 bases; junction bases not matched to a gene: 11. Germline loops: CDR1 GTSNPN, CDR2 SVGIG (reference sequence). Here the CDR3 DNA reads TGTGCCTGGTCGACAGGGCAAGTTCGGGGCTACACCTTC. Protein: CAWSTGQVRGYTF.

This clone came up a few times. The chain carries TRBV14 and TRBJ1-1; 8 nucleotides agree with TRBD1. This CDR3 region has 19 residues. From germline, CDR1 is SGHDN and CDR2 FVKESK. With V trimmed by 4 bases and J by 0 bases, 16 bases remained unmatched. The CDR3 loop reads CASSPVPGTGKLMNTEAFF. The CDR3 nucleotides read TGTGCCAGCAGCCCGGTACCCGGGACAGGAAAACTCATGAACACTGAAGCTTTCTTT.

CDR3 sequence: CASSMGTFFGYTF. The CDR3 DNA sequence: TGTGCCAGTAGTATGGGGACATTTTTTGGCTACACCTTC. The gene calls are TRBV19 and TRBJ1-2, with D possibly being TRBD1 (6 bases). The length of the CDR3 is 13 residues. Trimming took off 3 bases at V and 7 bases at J, with 12 bases between the two ends. CDR1 LNHDA and CDR2 SQIVND come from the germline V gene (reference sequence).

This chain connects TRBV15 to TRBJ1-2; no definite D call. CDR3 size: 14 residues. V lost 7 bases and J 4 bases, leaving 16 bases between the germline ends. Germline V gene data show CDR1 as LNHNV and CDR2 as YYDKDF (reference sequence). The CDR3 nucleotides read TGTGCCACCAATCAGGAACAGATATCCTATGGCTACACCTTC. This translates into CATNQEQISYGYTF.

The count of this clone is one. The V gene is TRBV7-3, the J gene TRBJ2-1; 13 bases align to TRBD2. V shed 4 bases, J shed 8 bases, and the junction held 5 bases outside the gene matches. There are 15 residues in the CDR3. Per the germline V gene, CDR1 is SGHTA and CDR2 is FQGTGA. CDR3 loop: CASSSGLAGNDEQFF. CDR3 in DNA: TGTGCCAGCAGCTCGGGACTAGCGGGAAATGATGAGCAGTTCTTC.

This clone appeared a single time. The V call is TRBV28, the J call TRBJ2-7, with 10 bases identical to TRBD2. CDR3 length equals 15 residues. Germline CDR1 is MDHEN and CDR2 is SYDVKM. V was clipped by 5 bases and J by 4 bases; unmatched bases: 8. CDR3 bases: TGTGCCAGCAGTCCGCCTCCTAGCGGGGGTTACGAGCAGTACTTC. This encodes CASSPPPSGGYEQYF.

The J gene is TRBJ1-3, the V gene TRBV13; TRBD1 matches 9 bases. The germline CDR1 and CDR2 sequences are PRHDT and FYEKMQ (reference sequence). After removal of 8 bases from V and 0 bases from J, the junction contained 5 bases not matched to a gene. The CDR3 extends over 15 amino acids. CDR3 nucleotide sequence: TGTGCCAGCTTATGGGGACAGGGCTCTGGAAACACCATATATTTT. Translation: CASLWGQGSGNTIYF.

The J gene is TRBJ2-2, the V gene TRBV9, with 7 bases that match TRBD2. The CDR3 loop spans 16 amino acids. The ends lost 4 bases at V and 2 bases at J; junction bases unmatched: 8. Germline loops: CDR1 SGDLS, CDR2 YYNGEE. Here the CDR3 DNA reads TGTGCCAGCAGCCTTACAGCGGGGTCAAACACCGGGGAGCTGTTTTTT. Its translation: CASSLTAGSNTGELFF.

The chain links TRBV6-1 to TRBJ1-2; 8 nucleotides line up with TRBD1. With V trimmed by 5 bases and J by 2 bases, 4 bases remained unmatched. Germline V gene sequence: CDR1 MNHNS, CDR2 SASEGT. The CDR3 length is 14 residues. Here the CDR3 reads CASSMDRVNYGYTF. The CDR3 nucleotides read TGTGCCAGCAGTATGGACAGGGTAAACTATGGCTACACCTTC.

This sequence joins TRBV5-8 and TRBJ1-2; D is uncertain. CDR1 and CDR2 from the germline V gene are SGHTS and YDEGEE. Trimming stripped 3 bases from V and 4 bases from J, with 16 bases between. CDR3 size: 15 residues. The CDR3 sequence is CASSSGPINFYGYTF. DNA of the CDR3: TGTGCCAGCAGCTCTGGGCCCATCAACTTCTATGGCTACACCTTC.

This chain uses TRBV7-9 with TRBJ2-2, with TRBD2 identical over 7 bases. This CDR3 comprises 18 residues. Germline values: CDR1 SEHNR, CDR2 FQNEAQ (reference sequence). Trimming cost V 2 bases and J 0 bases; bases outside gene matches: 9. CDR3 nucleotide sequence: TGTGCCAGCAGCTTATACCCGAAGCGGGGAGCGAACACCGGGGAGCTGTTTTTT. It translates to CASSLYPKRGANTGELFF.

This chain links TRBV6-5 with TRBJ2-7; 8 nucleotides match TRBD2. The CDR3 has 13 amino acids. CDR1 and CDR2 (germline): MNHEY, SVGAGI. V was pared by 6 bases and J by 2 bases, with 3 bases of the junction left unmatched. The CDR3 region has the DNA TGTGCCAGCAGCCGGGGGGGGACCTACGAGCAGTACTTC. This gives the protein CASSRGGTYEQYF.